This TCR beta chain derives from a study of blood T cell repertoires in COVID-19. On the study more broadly: Samples representing acute and convalescent COVID-19 were sourced from the United States, Italy and Spain. PBMCs, B-cell-depleted T cells, or T cells were the source of the cDNA or gDNA that made up the material.

In germline, CDR1 is SGHDT, CDR2 YYEEEE. The CDR3 sequence is 14 residues long. V was pared by 2 bases and J by 2 bases, with 4 bases of the junction left unmatched. This clone was observed a single time. Repertoires were generated with immunoSEQ multiplex PCR, while TCRdb's copy carries only in-frame clones and drops some. The table has tens of thousands of clones, approximately 84% seen once. V and J are TRBV5-6 and TRBJ2-7; 7 nucleotides line up with TRBD1. This TCR came from a human donor in a cohort sampled during active COVID-19. The sequenced sample consisted of peripheral blood. The CDR3 spells CASSFGTETYEQYF. The CDR3 nucleotides are TGTGCCAGCAGCTTCGGGACAGAAACCTACGAGCAGTACTTC.